The 23 T cell receptor beta chains reported below all come from one sample, sequenced in a study of cytomegalovirus exposure and HLA in healthy donors. PCR was performed using 60 Vbeta and 13 Jbeta primers. Assay: immunoSEQ multiplex PCR; the TCRdb copy retains only in-frame clones and omits some. Among tens of thousands of clones listed, roughly 75% were seen once. Sequencing used PBMCs. The source is a man aged 40-50 years in good health and CMV-seronegative.

J is TRBJ2-7 and V is TRBV27; the D gene is possibly TRBD1 (6 bases). Germline loops: CDR1 MNHEY, CDR2 SMNVEV (reference sequence). With 7 bases removed from V and 2 bases from J, the gap between germline ends came to 21 bases. CDR3 length: 16 amino acids. CDR3: CASKGDKVHRAYEQYF. CDR3 nucleotide sequence: TGTGCCAGCAAAGGGGATAAAGTACACAGGGCCTACGAGCAGTACTTC.

This chain uses TRBV6-4 with TRBJ1-5, with D maybe TRBD1 (6 bases). Germline V gene data show CDR1 as MRHNA and CDR2 as SNTAGT. The CDR3 extends over 15 amino acids. Trimming pared 8 bases from V and 2 bases from J, leaving 16 bases between. The CDR3 here is CASPNRVARNQPQHF. CDR3 in DNA: TGTGCCAGCCCTAACAGGGTAGCTCGCAATCAGCCCCAGCATTTT.

This rearrangement joins TRBV2 to TRBJ1-2; TRBD1 aligns across 9 bases. Losses at the gene ends were 9 bases for V and 2 bases for J; bases not matched to a gene: 7. This CDR3 is 14 amino acids long. In germline, CDR1 is SNHLY, CDR2 FYNNEI. CDR3 nucleotides: TGTGCCAGAGCGACCACAGGGGGCAACTATGGCTACACCTTC. Translation: CARATTGGNYGYTF.

In its sample, this clone was seen once. V gene TRBV28 combines with J gene TRBJ2-7; D possibly corresponds to TRBD2 (5 bases). The CDR3 spans 15 residues. V shed 6 bases and J shed 0 bases, with 15 bases lying between them. Germline CDR1 and CDR2: MDHEN and SYDVKM. The chain's CDR3 is CASSAIHGDSYEQYF. CDR3 bases: TGTGCCAGCAGCGCCATTCACGGGGACTCCTACGAGCAGTACTTC.

Regarding this clone: Other DNA sequences in this specimen translate into the identical CDR3. The CDR3 spells CASSPGGDTEAFF. CDR3 nucleotides: TGTGCCAGCTCACCGGGGGGGGACACTGAAGCTTTCTTT. This sequence joins TRBV18 and TRBJ1-1; tentatively, D is TRBD1 (5 bases). The CDR3 contains 13 residues. Germline CDR1 and CDR2: KGHSH and LQKENI. Trimming took off 3 bases at V and 3 bases at J, with 8 bases between the two ends. Complete variable domain (other parts from reference TRBV18 and TRBJ1-1): NAGVMQNPRHLVRRRGQEARLRCSPMKGHSHVYWYRQLPEEGLKFMVYLQKENIIDESGMPKERFSAEFPKEGPSILRIQQVVRGDSAAYFCASSPGGDTEAFFGQGTRLTVV.

The J gene is TRBJ2-7, the V gene TRBV11-3; 10 bases are shared with TRBD2. CDR1 SGHNT and CDR2 YENEEA come from the germline V gene. Losses at the gene ends were 5 bases for V and 6 bases for J; bases not matched to a gene: 10. The CDR3 has 15 residues. CDR3 nucleotides: TGTGCCAGCAGCACTAACCTAGCGGGAGCCGGCGAGCAGTACTTC. Protein product: CASSTNLAGAGEQYF.

V usage is TRBV28 and J usage is TRBJ2-1; TRBD1 might be the D (8 bases). CDR3 length: 14 residues. CDR1 and CDR2 from the germline V gene are MDHEN and SYDVKM. V was pared by 7 bases and J by 2 bases, with 12 bases between. The CDR3 region is CASTTGGAYNEQFF. The CDR3 nucleotides read TGTGCCAGCACCACAGGGGGGGCCTACAATGAGCAGTTCTTC. Full variable domain (rest looked up from reference TRBV28 and TRBJ2-1): DVKVTQSSRYLVKRTGEKVFLECVQDMDHENMFWYRQDPGLGLRLIYFSYDVKMKEKGDIPEGYSVSREKKERFSLILESASTNQTSMYLCASTTGGAYNEQFFGPGTRLTVL.

This sequence joins TRBV4-1 and TRBJ1-2, with D perhaps matching TRBD1 (6 bases). The V gene's germline CDR1 is MGHRA and CDR2 YSYEKL. Trimming left V 4 bases short and J 3 bases short, with 9 bases between. The CDR3 is made up of 13 amino acids. CDR3 bases: TGCGCCAGCAGCCCTGGACAGTACTATGGCTACACCTTC. It yields the protein CASSPGQYYGYTF.

This chain connects TRBV27 to TRBJ2-7; D perhaps matches TRBD2 (6 bases). Between the trimmed V and J ends, which lost 2 bases and 5 bases, there was a span of 16 bases. The CDR3 contains 15 residues. In germline, CDR1 is MNHEY, CDR2 SMNVEV (reference sequence). The CDR3 region has the DNA TGTGCCAGCAGTTTAACTGGGGGGAGATCACACGAGCAGTACTTC. Protein: CASSLTGGRSHEQYF.

The chain carries TRBV7-6 and TRBJ1-6, with 7 bases that match TRBD1. Germline assignment: CDR1 SGHVS and CDR2 FNYEAQ. The V and J ends lost 5 bases and 5 bases, in that order; junction bases with no gene match: 9. The CDR3 extends over 16 amino acids. The chain's CDR3 is CASSRQGPGNNSPLHF. The DNA of the CDR3 is TGTGCCAGCAGCCGACAGGGCCCGGGGAATAATTCACCCCTCCACTTT.

The chain links TRBV27 to TRBJ2-1; 8 bases match TRBD1. The germline V gene has CDR1 MNHEY and CDR2 SMNVEV (reference sequence). The CDR3 spans 14 residues. J gave up 5 bases and V 7 bases, and 7 bases lay outside the gene matches. The CDR3 sequence is CASTLLQGDNEQFF. In DNA, the CDR3 is TGTGCCAGCACCCTCCTACAGGGGGACAATGAGCAGTTCTTC.

The chain couples TRBV30 to TRBJ2-7; possibly TRBD2 for D (5 bases). The CDR3 covers 13 residues. Germline CDR1 and CDR2: GTSNPN and SVGIG (reference sequence). Trimming stripped 3 bases from V and 2 bases from J, with 11 bases between. CDR3 DNA: TGTGCCTGGAGCGCCGCGCGGGCCTACGAGCAGTACTTC. It specifies CAWSAARAYEQYF.

The genes are TRBV9 and TRBJ2-7; 8 bases match TRBD1. Trimming at V came to 2 bases and at J to 2 bases, leaving 3 bases not matched to a gene. Germline V CDR1 and CDR2: SGDLS, YYNGEE. The CDR3 has 14 residues. This CDR3 is CASSVGQGPYEQYF. DNA for the CDR3: TGTGCCAGCAGCGTCGGACAGGGCCCCTACGAGCAGTACTTC.

This chain connects TRBV18 to TRBJ1-5; D is perhaps TRBD1 (5 bases). The CDR3 sequence is 16 residues long. Deletions cut 0 bases from V and 0 bases from J, with 9 bases between. Germline values: CDR1 KGHSH, CDR2 LQKENI. The CDR3 sequence: CASSPPGHYSNQPQHF. The CDR3 bases are TGTGCCAGCTCACCACCAGGACACTATAGCAATCAGCCCCAGCATTTT. The entire variable domain, with the rest obtained from reference TRBV18 and TRBJ1-5, is as follows: NAGVMQNPRHLVRRRGQEARLRCSPMKGHSHVYWYRQLPEEGLKFMVYLQKENIIDESGMPKERFSAEFPKEGPSILRIQQVVRGDSAAYFCASSPPGHYSNQPQHFGDGTRLSIL.

The V gene is TRBV5-1, the J gene TRBJ1-2; possible D gene TRBD1, 5 bases. The germline V gene encodes CDR1 SGHRS and CDR2 YFSETQ. Trimming left V 0 bases short and J 7 bases short, with 19 bases between. The CDR3 runs 16 residues. CDR3 region: CASSLAVSQGLFGYTF. In DNA form, the CDR3 reads TGCGCCAGCAGCTTGGCCGTCAGTCAGGGACTCTTTGGCTACACCTTC. The full variable domain, rest sourced from reference TRBV5-1 and TRBJ1-2, is KAGVTQTPRYLIKTRGQQVTLSCSPISGHRSVSWYQQTPGQGLQFLFEYFSETQRNKGNFPGRFSGRQFSNSRSEMNVSTLELGDSALYLCASSLAVSQGLFGYTFGSGTRLTVV.

This rearrangement joins TRBV9 to TRBJ1-1; the D gene is possibly TRBD1 (5 bases). The V end was cut by 0 bases, the J end by 5 bases, with 14 bases between. Germline CDR1 and CDR2: SGDLS and YYNGEE. CDR3 length equals 15 residues. DNA for the CDR3: TGTGCCAGCAGCGTAGAATACCAGGGAACGACTGAAGCTTTCTTT. It encodes CASSVEYQGTTEAFF.

V and J are TRBV9 and TRBJ1-1; D might be TRBD1 (5 bases). The CDR3 has 15 residues. Germline CDR1 SGDLS, CDR2 YYNGEE. Trimming cost V 0 bases and J 0 bases, with 9 bases left between them. This CDR3 is CASSVDGRVNTEAFF. The CDR3 nucleotides read TGTGCCAGCAGCGTAGATGGCAGGGTGAACACTGAAGCTTTCTTT.

With regard to this clone: Other DNA sequences in the same sample also yield this CDR3. This rearrangement joins TRBV28 to TRBJ1-5; the D is unclear. The CDR3 totals 12 residues. The V gene's germline CDR1 is MDHEN and CDR2 SYDVKM. V lost 6 bases to trimming and J lost 2 bases, with 5 bases between them. The CDR3 sequence is CASSGGNQPQHF. DNA of the CDR3: TGTGCCAGCAGCGGAGGCAATCAGCCCCAGCATTTT. Complete variable domain (other parts from reference TRBV28 and TRBJ1-5): DVKVTQSSRYLVKRTGEKVFLECVQDMDHENMFWYRQDPGLGLRLIYFSYDVKMKEKGDIPEGYSVSREKKERFSLILESASTNQTSMYLCASSGGNQPQHFGDGTRLSIL.

This clone was found a few times. The V call is TRBV6-1, the J call TRBJ1-1; D gene unclear. V lost 11 bases and J lost 1, with 14 bases in between. Germline CDR1 MNHNS, CDR2 SASEGT. The CDR3 is 13 amino acids. The chain's CDR3 is CAAERTGNTEAFF. The CDR3 region has the DNA TGTGCCGCCGAGAGGACTGGGAACACTGAAGCTTTCTTT.

This chain uses TRBV11-2 with TRBJ1-2; 10 bases align to TRBD1. The CDR3 has 17 amino acids. V was clipped by 2 bases and J by 5 bases; unmatched bases: 11. Germline V gene data show CDR1 as SGHAT and CDR2 as FQNNGV. Here the CDR3 reads CASSLNSGTGVGYGYTF. CDR3 nucleotide sequence: TGTGCCAGCAGCTTAAATAGCGGGACAGGGGTCGGGTATGGCTACACCTTC.

The V and J genes are TRBV6-1 and TRBJ2-7; 10 bases align to TRBD1. The J segment lost 4 bases and the V segment lost 0 bases, leaving 9 bases of the junction unmatched. CDR1 is MNHNS, CDR2 SASEGT, per germline. The length of the CDR3 is 17 residues. The CDR3 sequence is CASSEALFGTGEYEQYF. The CDR3 nucleotides read TGTGCCAGCAGTGAAGCTTTATTCGGGACAGGGGAGTACGAGCAGTACTTC.

V usage is TRBV7-2 and J usage is TRBJ1-6; perhaps TRBD1 as D (5 bases). Between the trimmed V and J ends, which lost 4 bases and 7 bases, there was a span of 11 bases. Germline-derived CDR1 and CDR2 are SGHTA and FQGNSA. CDR3 size: 14 residues. CDR3 DNA: TGTGCCAGCAGCTCGGGGGTTTTCAATTCACCCCTCCACTTT. Protein sequence: CASSSGVFNSPLHF.

The chain links TRBV7-3 to TRBJ2-3; weak D call: TRBD1 (5 bases). CDR3 size: 14 residues. Germline-derived CDR1 and CDR2 are SGHTA and FQGTGA. Trimming left V 2 bases short and J 2 bases short, with 8 bases between. The CDR3 protein is CASSLVGATDTQYF. DNA of the CDR3: TGTGCCAGCAGCTTAGTAGGGGCCACAGATACGCAGTATTTT.